The T cell receptor beta chain under discussion was sequenced for a study of response to subunit inactivated influenza vaccine. Overall study results and limits: Authors suggested few new T cells are recruited by each seasonal influenza vaccination.

Concerning this clonotype: Antigen unknown.

From the RT-PCR reads, TCRdb called clonotypes with MiXCR, one entry per CDR3 protein. This table has hundreds of thousands of distinct CDR3 sequences, around 16% appearing once. The starting material was PBMCs from blood, obtained less than 13 days after vaccination. This receptor was obtained from a man aged 45 to 65 who received an inactivated influenza vaccine.

CDR3 sequence reads: CASRRTSGGLNNEQFF. CDR3 DNA sequence: TGTGCCAGCAGAAGGACTAGCGGGGGGCTCAACAATGAGCAGTTCTTC. This chain uses TRBV7-9 with TRBJ2-1, with 14 bases identical to TRBD2. This CDR3 comprises 16 residues. V lost 6 bases and J lost 5; bases outside the gene matches: 6. The germline V gene has CDR1 SEHNR and CDR2 FQNEAQ (reference sequence).